The 5 T cell receptor beta chains below come from one sample, sequenced in a study of T cell changes during pregnancy in multiple sclerosis. The repertoire was sequenced with immunoSEQ multiplex PCR; TCRdb's copy has only in-frame clones and lacks some. This sample has some 79,000 clones, with 75% to 95% found just once. The sample here was CD4+ T cells from peripheral blood mononuclear cells, taken in the second trimester of pregnancy. The receptors were gathered from a female donor with multiple sclerosis, enrolled in a pregnancy study.

V usage is TRBV4-1 and J usage is TRBJ1-1; D remains unclear. The V gene's germline CDR1 is MGHRA and CDR2 YSYEKL. V lost 0 bases to trimming and J lost 5 bases, with 10 bases between them. This CDR3 is built from 14 residues. The CDR3, as DNA: TGCGCCAGCAGCCAAGATCATCCGGGAACTGAAGCTTTCTTT. Residues: CASSQDHPGTEAFF.

The V call is TRBV5-6, the J call TRBJ2-5, with D tentatively TRBD1 (5 bases). In germline, CDR1 is SGHDT, CDR2 YYEEEE. The V end lost 1 base, the J end lost 6 bases, and 10 bases lay between the germline ends. The CDR3 consists of 13 residues. CDR3 region: CASSLRQGKTQYF. CDR3 bases: TGTGCCAGCAGCTTGAGGCAGGGAAAGACCCAGTACTTC.

The V and J genes are TRBV7-2 and TRBJ1-5; 9 bases line up with TRBD1. CDR1 is SGHTA, CDR2 FQGNSA, per germline. The CDR3 has 15 residues. Germline trimming cut 1 base from V and 9 bases from J; bases unmatched to any gene: 7. CDR3: CASSLVGTGNWPQHF. CDR3 DNA: TGTGCCAGCAGCTTAGTTGGGACAGGGAATTGGCCCCAGCATTTT.

The rearrangement joins TRBV6-1 to TRBJ1-1; TRBD1 might be the D (6 bases). CDR3 size: 11 residues. Trimming stripped 9 bases from V and 7 bases from J, with 12 bases between. Germline CDR1 is MNHNS and CDR2 is SASEGT. The CDR3 region is CASRGKVEAFF. Written as DNA, the CDR3 is TGTGCCAGTAGGGGGAAGGTTGAAGCTTTCTTT.

A note on this clone: Additional DNA sequences in this sample encode the identical CDR3. The chain recombines TRBV5-1 with TRBJ1-5; D might be TRBD1 (5 bases). The V gene's germline CDR1 is SGHRS and CDR2 YFSETQ. V dropped 0 bases and J dropped 6 bases, with 10 bases sitting between them. This CDR3 region has 14 residues. For the CDR3, the DNA is TGCGCCAGCAGCTTGGGTCAGGGCAGTCAGCCCCAGCATTTT. It encodes CASSLGQGSQPQHF.